The 10 T cell receptor beta chains reported below all come from one sample, sequenced in a study of T-cell reconstitution after alpha-beta-depleted transplantation in children. The TCRbeta library incorporated unique molecular identifiers. One entry per CDR3 protein results from TCRdb running MiXCR on the PCR reads. The profile shows 610,000 or so distinct CDR3 sequences, 25% to 30% of them singletons. The sequencing here drew on PBMCs, taken before TCRalphabeta/CD19-depleted stem cell transplant. The receptors were gathered from a boy in the first two years of life with Wiskott-Aldrich syndrome, due to receive a stem cell transplant.

This chain uses TRBV10-1 with TRBJ2-1; 8 nucleotides agree with TRBD1. The CDR3 covers 16 residues. Trimming took 3 bases from V and 3 from J; bases not matched to a gene: 7. Per the germline V gene, CDR1 is WNHNN and CDR2 is SYGVQD (reference sequence). Here the CDR3 reads CASSDTGQGNYNEQFF. In DNA, the CDR3 is TGCGCCAGCAGTGACACAGGACAGGGTAACTACAATGAGCAGTTCTTC.

The chain has TRBV20-1 and TRBJ2-7; tentative D call: TRBD2 (6 bases). Trimming shortened V by 2 bases and J by 4 bases, and 18 bases separated the two germline ends. This CDR3 has 15 amino acids. In germline, CDR1 is DFQATT, CDR2 SNEGSKA (reference sequence). This CDR3 is CSARRRRAVTYEQYF. CDR3 sequence (DNA): TGCAGTGCTAGACGGAGGAGGGCCGTGACGTACGAGCAGTACTTC.

A few counts support this clonotype. The chain has TRBV2 and TRBJ1-4; 7 bases are shared with TRBD1. In germline, CDR1 is SNHLY, CDR2 FYNNEI. V lost 3 bases to trimming and J lost 8 bases; unmatched junction nucleotides: 6. The CDR3 consists of 14 residues. DNA of the CDR3: TGTGCCAGCAGTGACCAGGGGGTCGGCGAAAAACTGTTTTTT. This encodes CASSDQGVGEKLFF.

This chain uses TRBV20-1 with TRBJ2-7; 11 bases agree with TRBD1. After removal of 5 bases from V and 4 bases from J, the junction contained 4 bases not matched to a gene. Germline V gene data show CDR1 as DFQATT and CDR2 as SNEGSKA (reference sequence). The CDR3 has 13 residues. As DNA, the CDR3 is TGCAGTGCTCCCGGACAGGGGGCTTACGAGCAGTACTTC. This codes for CSAPGQGAYEQYF.

Only a few counts were recorded for this clonotype. This chain joins TRBV6-5 and TRBJ2-2; TRBD2 matches 11 bases. Germline CDR1 is MNHEY and CDR2 is SVGAGI. Losses at the gene ends were 0 bases for V and 5 bases for J; bases not matched to a gene: 5. This CDR3 is 17 amino acids long. CDR3 DNA sequence: TGTGCCAGCAGTTACTCGATCCGGACTAGCGGGACCGGGGAGCTGTTTTTT. Residues: CASSYSIRTSGTGELFF.

This clonotype has a handful of counts. V is TRBV29-1 and J is TRBJ2-1; 13 bases are shared with TRBD2. Germline V gene sequence: CDR1 SQVTM, CDR2 ANQGSEA. This CDR3 has 14 residues. The V gene end was trimmed by 5 bases and the J gene end by 9 bases; junction bases not matched to a gene: 7. CDR3 protein: CSVWTSGSRGEQFF. The CDR3 coding sequence is TGCAGCGTTTGGACTAGCGGGAGTAGGGGTGAGCAGTTCTTC.

The chain combines TRBV15 with TRBJ2-3; 7 nucleotides agree with TRBD1. The germline CDR1 and CDR2 sequences are LNHNV and YYDKDF (reference sequence). This CDR3 region has 15 residues. After removal of 3 bases from V and 2 bases from J, the junction contained 5 bases not matched to a gene. Written as DNA, the CDR3 is TGTGCCACCAGCAGGTTGAGGGGGCTCACAGATACGCAGTATTTT. As protein: CATSRLRGLTDTQYF.

The chain carries TRBV24-1 and TRBJ1-5, with a tentative D call TRBD1 (5 bases). V lost 3 bases and J 6 bases, leaving 11 bases between the germline ends. CDR1 and CDR2 from the germline V gene are KGHDR and SFDVKD. CDR3 length equals 14 residues. The CDR3 loop reads CATSDVGRSQPQHF. CDR3 bases: TGTGCCACCAGTGATGTGGGGCGTAGTCAGCCCCAGCATTTT.

This clonotype appeared many times. The CDR3 spells CASTATSDQETQYF. CDR3 DNA: TGTGCCAGCACCGCGACTAGCGACCAAGAGACCCAGTACTTC. The chain recombines TRBV6-1 with TRBJ2-5, with TRBD2 identical over 8 bases. The germline V gene has CDR1 MNHNS and CDR2 SASEGT. The CDR3 totals 14 residues. V was pared by 7 bases and J by 0 bases, with 4 bases of the junction left unmatched.

There are a few counts of this clonotype. A read error may produce the germline difference seen at one junction end. The CDR3 DNA sequence: TGTGCCAGCAGACTATCTGGGGCCATCGTCCTGACTTTC. Translation gives CASRLSGAIVLTF. This chain uses TRBV28 with TRBJ2-6; perhaps TRBD1 as D (5 bases). The CDR3 runs 13 residues. CDR1 and CDR2 from the germline V gene are MDHEN and SYDVKM.